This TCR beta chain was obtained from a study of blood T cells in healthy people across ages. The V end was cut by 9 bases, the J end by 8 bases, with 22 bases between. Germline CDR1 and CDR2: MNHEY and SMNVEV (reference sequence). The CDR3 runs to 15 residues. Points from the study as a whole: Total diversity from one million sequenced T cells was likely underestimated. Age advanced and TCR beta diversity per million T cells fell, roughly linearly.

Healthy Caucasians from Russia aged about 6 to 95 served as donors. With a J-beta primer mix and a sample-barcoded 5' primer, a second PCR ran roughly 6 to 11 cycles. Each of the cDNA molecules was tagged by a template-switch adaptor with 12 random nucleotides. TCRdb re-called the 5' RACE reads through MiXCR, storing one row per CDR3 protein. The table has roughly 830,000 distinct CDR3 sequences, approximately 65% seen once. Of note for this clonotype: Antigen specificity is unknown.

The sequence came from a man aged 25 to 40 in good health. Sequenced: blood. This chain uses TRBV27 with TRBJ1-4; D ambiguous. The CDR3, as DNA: TGTGCCAGTAGTACAAGACCCTGGCTGGACGAAAAACTGTTTTTT. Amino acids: CASSTRPWLDEKLFF.